One sample yielded the 27 T cell receptor beta chains listed below, sequenced in a study of blood T cell repertoires in COVID-19. Clones were sequenced by immunoSEQ multiplex PCR, and TCRdb holds only the in-frame ones, with some missing. The sample consists of roughly 70,000 clones, around four fifths of them appearing once. Sequenced: peripheral blood. The receptors originated from a human donor in a cohort sampled during active COVID-19.

V and J are TRBV10-1 and TRBJ2-1; 9 bases are a match to TRBD2. The germline CDR1 and CDR2 sequences are WNHNN and SYGVQD (reference sequence). Trimming cost V 7 bases and J 8 bases; bases outside gene matches: 24. The CDR3 has 19 amino acids. The CDR3 loop is CASIPNPWAGGPKYDEQFF. The CDR3 DNA follows: TGCGCCAGCATTCCCAACCCCTGGGCGGGAGGGCCTAAATACGATGAGCAGTTCTTC.

The chain couples TRBV7-9 to TRBJ1-5; 9 positions match TRBD1. From germline, CDR1 is SEHNR and CDR2 FQNEAQ (reference sequence). The CDR3 has 16 residues. Unmatched junction bases numbered 7, after V lost 4 bases and J lost 3 bases. CDR3 DNA: TGTGCCAGCAGCTACCGGACAGGGGAACCCAATCAGCCCCAGCATTTT. Translating gives CASSYRTGEPNQPQHF.

The chain carries TRBV12-3 or TRBV12-4 and TRBJ2-4; the D is unclear. The CDR3 consists of 13 residues. Between the trimmed V and J ends, which lost 3 bases and 6 bases, there was a span of 9 bases. The CDR3 sequence is CASSFGSRNIQYF. CDR3 nucleotides: TGTGCCAGCAGTTTTGGTAGCAGAAACATTCAGTACTTC.

The V gene is TRBV4-3, the J gene TRBJ2-7; perhaps TRBD2 as D (5 bases). V was cut by 0 bases and J by 5 bases, with 17 bases left in between. The CDR3 contains 16 residues. CDR1 and CDR2 from the germline V gene are LGHNA and YSLEER. DNA of the CDR3: TGCGCCAGCAGCCAAGATCTCGTGGGAGAGAGTGACGAGCAGTACTTC. Its protein is CASSQDLVGESDEQYF.

This clone was seen only once. V is TRBV6-2 or TRBV6-3 and J is TRBJ2-1; 8 nucleotides match TRBD1. The junction had 6 bases not matched to a gene; V was cut back by 4 bases and J by 4 bases. This CDR3 is 15 amino acids long. Germline assignment: CDR1 MNHEY and CDR2 SVGEGT. CDR3 protein: CASSWYQGAYNEQFF. The CDR3 bases are TGTGCCAGCAGTTGGTATCAGGGGGCGTACAATGAGCAGTTCTTC.

The chain joins TRBV7-9 to TRBJ1-2; D may be TRBD1 (5 bases). The CDR3 sequence is 12 residues long. From germline, CDR1 is SEHNR and CDR2 FQNEAQ (reference sequence). The V end lost 2 bases, the J end lost 8 bases, and 9 bases lay between the germline ends. As DNA, the CDR3 is TGTGCCAGCAGCTTATCACAGGAAGGCTACACCTTC. As protein: CASSLSQEGYTF.

This chain links TRBV6-2 or TRBV6-3 with TRBJ1-2, with no clear D. This CDR3 region has 13 residues. Germline V lookup: CDR1 MNHEY, CDR2 SVGEGT. V lost 0 bases to trimming and J lost 3 bases, with 5 bases between them. The CDR3 reads CASSYSPDYGYTF. CDR3 DNA: TGTGCCAGCAGTTACTCACCAGACTATGGCTACACCTTC.

CDR3 in DNA: TGTGCCAGCAGCTTAGTCTCCCGCTCTGGAAACACCATATATTTT. This gives the protein CASSLVSRSGNTIYF. The gene calls are TRBV7-9 and TRBJ1-3; D unresolved. Germline V gene lookup returns CDR1 SEHNR and CDR2 FQNEAQ (reference sequence). V lost 1 base and J 0 bases, leaving 7 bases between the germline ends. CDR3 size: 15 residues. The variable domain in full, with the rest retrieved from reference TRBV7-9 and TRBJ1-3, is DTGVSQNPRHKITKRGQNVTFRCDPISEHNRLYWYRQTLGQGPEFLTYFQNEAQLEKSRLLSDRFSAERPKGSFSTLEIQRTEQGDSAMYLCASSLVSRSGNTIYFGEGSWLTVV.

The rearrangement uses TRBV6-5 and TRBJ1-6, with D hard to call. The CDR3 extends over 14 amino acids. From germline, CDR1 is MNHEY and CDR2 SVGAGI. With 2 bases removed from V and 8 bases from J, the gap between germline ends came to 10 bases. Here the CDR3 DNA reads TGTGCCAGCAGTTACCGGGTGTTTGATTCACCCCTCCACTTT. Translation: CASSYRVFDSPLHF.

CDR3 region: CSARGPYEQYF. CDR3 nucleotides: TGCAGTGCTAGAGGGCCCTACGAGCAGTACTTC. The chain uses TRBV20-1 and TRBJ2-7; D is ambiguous. Trimming shortened V by 1 base and J by 2 bases, and 3 bases separated the two germline ends. CDR3 length equals 11 residues. Germline V gene lookup returns CDR1 DFQATT and CDR2 SNEGSKA (reference sequence).

This clone was counted a few times. V is TRBV29-1 and J is TRBJ2-7, with 7 bases fitting TRBD1. The CDR3 length is 12 residues. V trimming: 8 bases; J trimming: 0 bases; junction bases outside the gene matches: 4. Germline-derived CDR1 and CDR2 are SQVTM and ANQGSEA. CDR3 sequence: CSCWDSSYEQYF. In DNA form, the CDR3 reads TGCAGCTGCTGGGACAGCTCCTACGAGCAGTACTTC.

The chain carries TRBV3-1 (or the pseudogene TRBV3-2) and TRBJ1-1, with 7 bases lining up with TRBD1. V was clipped by 0 bases and J by 1 base; unmatched bases: 5. The CDR3 length is 16 residues. Germline values: CDR1 LGHDT, CDR2 YNNKEL (reference sequence). CDR3: CASSQDSPGGNTEAFF. The CDR3 coding sequence is TGTGCCAGCAGCCAAGATAGCCCAGGGGGGAACACTGAAGCTTTCTTT.

This chain joins TRBV7-2 and TRBJ2-7, with 9 bases matching TRBD2. Per the germline V gene, CDR1 is SGHTA and CDR2 is FQGNSA. After removal of 5 bases from V and 0 bases from J, the junction contained 8 bases not matched to a gene. This CDR3 contains 16 residues. The CDR3 region has the DNA TGTGCCAGCAGCACCGTAGGAGCGGGAGGCTCCTACGAGCAGTACTTC. Residues: CASSTVGAGGSYEQYF.

The rearrangement joins TRBV10-3 to TRBJ2-1; D not resolved. Germline values: CDR1 ENHRY, CDR2 SYGVKD. V was shortened by 3 bases and J by 8 bases, with 5 bases between the two germline ends. The CDR3 length is 11 residues. Here the CDR3 DNA reads TGTGCCATCAGTGATCGCGATGAGCAGTTCTTC. It specifies CAISDRDEQFF.

The CDR3 sequence: CASAQGGSTDTQYF. The CDR3 DNA reads TGTGCCAGCGCCCAGGGGGGAAGCACAGATACGCAGTATTTT. The chain employs TRBV27 and TRBJ2-3; D perhaps matches TRBD1 (7 bases). The CDR3 is made up of 14 amino acids. V lost 8 bases and J 0 bases, leaving 12 bases between the germline ends. Germline CDR1 and CDR2: MNHEY and SMNVEV (reference sequence).

The chain couples TRBV2 to TRBJ2-7; D is perhaps TRBD2 (6 bases). V gave up 7 bases and J gave up 6 bases, with 13 bases separating them. CDR1 and CDR2 (germline): SNHLY, FYNNEI. The CDR3 runs to 12 residues. As DNA, the CDR3 is TGTGCCAGCACCCCGGCCGGGGGCGAGCAGTACTTC. This sequence encodes CASTPAGGEQYF. Full variable domain (remainder filled in from reference TRBV2 and TRBJ2-7): EPEVTQTPSHQVTQMGQEVILRCVPISNHLYFYWYRQILGQKVEFLVSFYNNEISEKSEIFDDQFSVERPDGSNFTLKIRSTKLEDSAMYFCASTPAGGEQYFGPGTRLTVT.

The chain links TRBV18 to TRBJ1-2, with 8 bases fitting TRBD1. The junction had 10 bases not matched to a gene; V was cut back by 4 bases and J by 0 bases. Germline V CDR1 and CDR2: KGHSH, LQKENI. The CDR3 totals 17 residues. The CDR3 DNA reads as TGTGCCAGCTCACTTACGGGACAGGCTTTGACTAACTATGGCTACACCTTC. Amino acids: CASSLTGQALTNYGYTF.

The rearrangement links TRBV30 to TRBJ1-6, with D possibly being TRBD1 (5 bases). V lost 4 bases and J lost 5, with 12 bases in between. CDR1 is GTSNPN and CDR2 is SVGIG in the germline V gene (reference sequence). This CDR3 has 14 amino acids. The CDR3 loop reads CAWTAGLNNSPLHF. DNA of the CDR3: TGTGCCTGGACCGCGGGGCTTAATAATTCACCCCTCCACTTT.

The rearrangement joins TRBV11-2 to TRBJ2-5, with D unclear. The CDR3 is 11 amino acids. Germline lookup yields CDR1 SGHAT and CDR2 FQNNGV. V was pared by 5 bases and J by 5 bases, with 6 bases between. The CDR3 DNA is TGTGCCAGCAGCATCGCGGAGACCCAGTACTTC. Translating it yields CASSIAETQYF.

The chain carries TRBV5-1 and TRBJ1-2; no reliable D call. CDR3 length: 15 amino acids. Germline-derived CDR1 and CDR2 are SGHRS and YFSETQ. V was pared by 0 bases and J by 5 bases, with 14 bases between. This chain's CDR3 is CASSLAELEVYGYTF. The CDR3 DNA follows: TGCGCCAGCAGCTTGGCCGAATTAGAGGTTTATGGCTACACCTTC. Based on the CDR3 plus reference TRBV5-1 and TRBJ1-2, the full variable domain is KAGVTQTPRYLIKTRGQQVTLSCSPISGHRSVSWYQQTPGQGLQFLFEYFSETQRNKGNFPGRFSGRQFSNSRSEMNVSTLELGDSALYLCASSLAELEVYGYTFGSGTRLTVV.

The V and J genes are TRBV10-3 and TRBJ2-7; possibly TRBD2 for D (6 bases). There are 13 residues in the CDR3. Germline values: CDR1 ENHRY, CDR2 SYGVKD. V was clipped by 4 bases and J by 5 bases, with 12 bases between them. The CDR3, as DNA: TGTGCCATCAGTGTTAGCGGCGGGGACGAGCAGTACTTC. This translates into CAISVSGGDEQYF.

The CDR3 DNA reads TGTGCCAGCAGCCACGGAGGGGCTGAAGCTTTCTTT. This sequence encodes CASSHGGAEAFF. The V call is TRBV7-2, the J call TRBJ1-1; tentatively, D is TRBD1 (5 bases). V lost 5 bases and J lost 6, with 10 bases in between. This CDR3 comprises 12 residues. CDR1 and CDR2 from the germline V gene are SGHTA and FQGNSA. Full variable domain (remainder filled in from reference TRBV7-2 and TRBJ1-1): GAGVSQSPSNKVTEKGKDVELRCDPISGHTALYWYRQSLGQGLEFLIYFQGNSAPDKSGLPSDRFSAERTGGSVSTLTIQRTQQEDSAVYLCASSHGGAEAFFGQGTRLTVV.

V usage is TRBV7-9 and J usage is TRBJ2-2; D may be TRBD2 (5 bases). CDR3 length equals 15 residues. V was clipped by 3 bases and J by 2 bases, with 10 bases between them. Germline V gene sequence: CDR1 SEHNR, CDR2 FQNEAQ (reference sequence). CDR3 sequence (DNA): TGTGCCAGCAGCTTCGTTCGGGGAAACACCGGGGAGCTGTTTTTT. It is translated as CASSFVRGNTGELFF.

On this clone itself: The same CDR3 also results from other DNA sequences found in this sample. The chain combines TRBV15 with TRBJ2-7, with 7 bases matching TRBD2. The CDR3 extends over 15 amino acids. The ends lost 1 base at V and 0 bases at J; junction bases unmatched: 3. Germline V CDR1 and CDR2: LNHNV, YYDKDF (reference sequence). In nucleotides, the CDR3 is TGTGCCACCAGCAGAGGAGGCGGGAGCTCCTACGAGCAGTACTTC. It is translated as CATSRGGGSSYEQYF.

The chain uses TRBV19 and TRBJ1-4; D is undetermined. Trimming removed 9 bases at V and 0 bases at J, with 14 bases between. Germline V gene sequence: CDR1 LNHDA, CDR2 SQIVND (reference sequence). CDR3 size: 15 residues. In DNA form, the CDR3 reads TGTGCCAGCTCCGGGTCGGGAACAACTAATGAAAAACTGTTTTTT. Translated: CASSGSGTTNEKLFF.

This chain joins TRBV7-2 and TRBJ1-6; the match to TRBD1 covers 9 bases. With 6 bases clipped from V and 9 bases from J, the junction kept 6 bases outside the gene matches. Germline V CDR1 and CDR2: SGHTA, FQGNSA. This CDR3 region has 14 residues. The CDR3 DNA reads TGTGCCAGCAGGCGTAGACAGGGGGGTTCACCCCTCCACTTT. As protein: CASRRRQGGSPLHF.

The chain combines TRBV6-6 with TRBJ1-4, with D perhaps TRBD1 (5 bases). This CDR3 contains 14 residues. V shed 7 bases and J shed 0 bases, with 9 bases lying between them. From germline, CDR1 is MNHNY and CDR2 SVGAGI (reference sequence). This CDR3 is CASTPTATNEKLFF. The CDR3 DNA follows: TGTGCCAGCACCCCGACAGCAACTAATGAAAAACTGTTTTTT.